The sequence of this T cell receptor beta chain was determined in a study of Ad26.COV2.S vaccination and SARS-CoV-2 variants. Across the study: The study gave Ad26.COV2.S intramuscularly, once or twice 56 days apart.

Generated by immunoSEQ multiplex PCR, the TCRdb table keeps only in-frame clones and is missing some. This table holds about 350,000 clones, 80% to 90% found once. The germline gives CDR1 LNHDA, CDR2 SQIVND (reference sequence). This CDR3 has 14 amino acids. Trimming cost V 5 bases and J 3 bases; bases outside gene matches: 3. General study points: Spike-specific responses of CD8+ and CD4+ T cells were reported to display substantial breadth after vaccination.

A note on this clone: Antigen unknown.

The sample's treatment: about 20 received Ad26.COV2.S at low or high dose, single or two shots; five or six received placebo; per-sample allocation not given. Sampling was performed 63 days after the first vaccine or placebo injection. In Boston, an adult donor aged 18-55 years took part. Sequences were derived from peripheral blood, sampled in a trial of Ad26.COV2.S vaccine versus placebo. The chain joins TRBV19 to TRBJ1-1, with 10 bases that match TRBD1. The receptor's source is a person aged 18-60 years who received the Ad26.COV2.S COVID-19 vaccine or a placebo. CDR3 nucleotide sequence: TGTGCCAGTAGTGGGACAGGGGCCCACACTGAAGCTTTCTTT. Protein sequence: CASSGTGAHTEAFF.